One and the same sample provided the 31 T cell receptor beta chains below, sequenced in a study of blood T cell repertoires in COVID-19. Clones were read by immunoSEQ multiplex PCR, and TCRdb kept only the in-frame ones, dropping some. The table lists over 400,000 clones, 70% to 90% of them singletons. The sample taken for sequencing was peripheral blood. All receptors come from a human donor in a cohort sampled during active COVID-19.

The gene calls are TRBV19 and TRBJ1-2, with 10 bases aligning to TRBD1. The length of the CDR3 is 16 residues. The V segment lost 2 bases and the J segment 2 bases; nucleotides outside the gene matches: 5. CDR1 LNHDA and CDR2 SQIVND come from the germline V gene (reference sequence). This CDR3 reads CASSIRGQGFNYGYTF. DNA of the CDR3: TGTGCCAGTAGTATACGGGGACAGGGGTTCAACTATGGCTACACCTTC.

This sequence joins TRBV7-9 and TRBJ2-7; D remains unclear. The germline V gene has CDR1 SEHNR and CDR2 FQNEAQ (reference sequence). CDR3 length equals 11 residues. Trimming cost V 3 bases and J 5 bases, with 5 bases left between them. CDR3 in amino acids: CASSLEHEQYF. The DNA of the CDR3 is TGTGCCAGCAGCTTGGAGCACGAGCAGTACTTC.

V gene TRBV5-6 combines with J gene TRBJ2-7, with TRBD1 matching 7 bases. Germline V gene data show CDR1 as SGHDT and CDR2 as YYEEEE. V lost 0 bases to trimming and J lost 6 bases; unmatched junction nucleotides: 6. CDR3 length: 14 amino acids. Written as DNA, the CDR3 is TGTGCCAGCAGCTTGGAAGGGGGCGGTGGCGAGCAGTACTTC. It translates to CASSLEGGGGEQYF.

The chain combines TRBV29-1 with TRBJ1-2; D is ambiguous. Per germline, CDR1 SQVTM and CDR2 ANQGSEA. The CDR3 has 16 amino acids. Trimming stripped 2 bases from V and 5 bases from J, with 21 bases between. Written as DNA, the CDR3 is TGCAGCGTTGAAATCGGGCAGACCGGAGGAACATATGGCTACACCTTC. It specifies CSVEIGQTGGTYGYTF.

The chain recombines TRBV10-2 with TRBJ2-3; 8 nucleotides match TRBD1. Germline V gene lookup returns CDR1 WSHSY and CDR2 SAAADI. This CDR3 region has 16 residues. The trim removed 5 bases at V and 0 bases at J, leaving 7 bases unmatched. The CDR3 reads CASSPTGGLSTDTQYF. DNA of the CDR3: TGCGCCAGCAGTCCAACAGGGGGGTTGAGCACAGATACGCAGTATTTT.

The chain combines TRBV12-3 or TRBV12-4 with TRBJ1-1, with 7 nucleotides matching TRBD1. Germline trimming cut 8 bases from V and 5 bases from J; bases unmatched to any gene: 5. CDR3 size: 12 residues. Here the CDR3 DNA reads TGTGCCAGCGGGACAGTATTTACTGAAGCTTTCTTT. It is translated as CASGTVFTEAFF.

The chain couples TRBV7-2 to TRBJ2-1; D remains unclear. The germline V gene encodes CDR1 SGHTA and CDR2 FQGNSA. Between the trimmed V and J ends, which lost 2 bases and 6 bases, there was a span of 2 bases. The CDR3 is 11 amino acids. The CDR3 loop reads CASSLLNEQFF. DNA of the CDR3: TGTGCCAGCAGCTTACTCAATGAGCAGTTCTTC.

The chain uses TRBV7-3 and TRBJ2-1; 9 positions agree with TRBD2. With V trimmed by 0 bases and J by 0 bases, 6 bases remained unmatched. Germline CDR1 is SGHTA and CDR2 is FQGTGA. This CDR3 is built from 18 residues. CDR3 nucleotide sequence: TGTGCCAGCAGCTTAACTAGCGGGAGAGCCAGCTCCTACAATGAGCAGTTCTTC. It translates to CASSLTSGRASSYNEQFF. The whole variable domain, remainder taken from reference TRBV7-3 and TRBJ2-1, is GAGVSQTPSNKVTEKGKYVELRCDPISGHTALYWYRQSLGQGPEFLIYFQGTGAADDSGLPNDRFFAVRPEGSVSTLKIQRTERGDSAVYLCASSLTSGRASSYNEQFFGPGTRLTVL.

This rearrangement joins TRBV28 to TRBJ2-1, with TRBD2 identical over 9 bases. V trimming: 6 bases; J trimming: 10 bases; junction bases outside the gene matches: 13. Germline values: CDR1 MDHEN, CDR2 SYDVKM. The CDR3 totals 15 residues. In DNA, the CDR3 is TGTGCCAGCAGCCCGGCGGGAGGGCCACGGTTGGAGCAGTTCTTC. Its translation: CASSPAGGPRLEQFF.

The chain is built from TRBV6-2 or TRBV6-3 and TRBJ1-5; 7 nucleotides match TRBD1. CDR1 is MNHEY and CDR2 is SVGEGT in the germline V gene. This CDR3 spans 15 amino acids. The ends lost 0 bases at V and 6 bases at J; junction bases unmatched: 5. CDR3 nucleotide sequence: TGTGCCAGCAGTTACTCGGAGGGGGCAGGTCAGCCCCAGCATTTT. Its protein is CASSYSEGAGQPQHF.

The chain couples TRBV7-3 to TRBJ2-3; D is undetermined. The germline CDR1 and CDR2 sequences are SGHTA and FQGTGA. Deletions cut 1 base from V and 4 bases from J, with 6 bases between. The CDR3 runs 13 residues. The CDR3 sequence: CASSLRGADTQYF. The CDR3 nucleotides read TGTGCCAGCAGCTTAAGAGGTGCAGATACGCAGTATTTT.

The chain combines TRBV19 with TRBJ1-5, with a weak D call TRBD1 (6 bases). The length of the CDR3 is 13 residues. Germline values: CDR1 LNHDA, CDR2 SQIVND (reference sequence). The germline V and J ends were trimmed by 6 bases and 7 bases, with 13 bases remaining between them. Written as DNA, the CDR3 is TGTGCCAGTAGCCACAGGGATTTACAGCCCCAGCATTTT. Encoded protein: CASSHRDLQPQHF.

This clone was observed a few times. The chain carries TRBV29-1 and TRBJ1-2, with a tentative D call TRBD1 (6 bases). Looked up from germline, CDR1 is SQVTM and CDR2 is ANQGSEA. With 4 bases removed from V and 1 base from J, the gap between germline ends came to 10 bases. The CDR3 covers 13 residues. The CDR3 region is CSVAAGVNYGYTF. CDR3 in DNA: TGCAGCGTTGCGGCAGGGGTTAACTATGGCTACACCTTC. Based on the CDR3 plus reference TRBV29-1 and TRBJ1-2, the full variable domain is SAVISQKPSRDICQRGTSLTIQCQVDSQVTMMFWYRQQPGQSLTLIATANQGSEATYESGFVIDKFPISRPNLTFSTLTVSNMSPEDSSIYLCSVAAGVNYGYTFGSGTRLTVV.

This rearrangement joins TRBV11-1 to TRBJ1-2, with D perhaps matching TRBD1 (5 bases). Germline CDR1 SGHAT, CDR2 FQDESV (reference sequence). Trimming took 4 bases from V and 4 from J, leaving 10 bases between them. This CDR3 region has 13 residues. As DNA, the CDR3 is TGTGCCAGCAGCTCTGGAGGGGCCTATGGCTACACCTTC. It is translated as CASSSGGAYGYTF.

The chain uses TRBV6-6 and TRBJ2-2; possible D gene TRBD1, 5 bases. Germline values: CDR1 MNHNY, CDR2 SVGAGI (reference sequence). V lost 6 bases, J lost 3 bases, and 11 bases lay in between. The CDR3 extends over 14 amino acids. The CDR3 loop is CASRQGLYTGELFF. The DNA of the CDR3 is TGTGCCAGCAGGCAGGGTTTGTACACCGGGGAGCTGTTTTTT.

V gene TRBV11-2 combines with J gene TRBJ2-1; D unresolved. V was clipped by 2 bases and J by 0 bases, with 14 bases between them. Germline V gives CDR1 SGHAT, CDR2 FQNNGV. This CDR3 has 17 residues. This CDR3 reads CASSLFIAPSSYNEQFF. CDR3 in DNA: TGTGCCAGCAGCTTATTTATAGCCCCAAGCTCCTACAATGAGCAGTTCTTC.

The V and J genes are TRBV15 and TRBJ1-1; 7 nucleotides match TRBD1. The CDR3 loop spans 14 amino acids. The trim removed 5 bases at V and 4 bases at J, leaving 7 bases unmatched. Looked up from germline, CDR1 is LNHNV and CDR2 is YYDKDF (reference sequence). The CDR3 coding sequence is TGTGCCACCAGCCCGACAGGGTTAGTCACTGAAGCTTTCTTT. Protein sequence: CATSPTGLVTEAFF.

The genes are TRBV7-3 and TRBJ2-1; possible D gene TRBD2, 6 bases. The ends were cut back, 6 bases at V and 0 bases at J, with 12 bases in the middle. The germline V gene has CDR1 SGHTA and CDR2 FQGTGA. The CDR3 is made up of 15 amino acids. This chain's CDR3 is CASSRLGLSYNEQFF. The CDR3 DNA reads as TGTGCCAGCAGTCGACTGGGACTCTCCTACAATGAGCAGTTCTTC. The whole variable domain, filled in from reference TRBV7-3 and TRBJ2-1, reads GAGVSQTPSNKVTEKGKYVELRCDPISGHTALYWYRQSLGQGPEFLIYFQGTGAADDSGLPNDRFFAVRPEGSVSTLKIQRTERGDSAVYLCASSRLGLSYNEQFFGPGTRLTVL.

The chain combines TRBV25-1 with TRBJ2-2; D gene unclear. Trimming left V 2 bases short and J 3 bases short, with 10 bases between. Germline V CDR1 and CDR2: MGHDK, SYGVNS. CDR3 length equals 15 residues. The CDR3 sequence: CASSEPGLHTGELFF. The CDR3 nucleotides are TGTGCCAGCAGTGAACCCGGGTTACACACCGGGGAGCTGTTTTTT.

The J gene is TRBJ1-1, the V gene TRBV18; maybe TRBD1 (6 bases). The CDR3 is 13 amino acids. V was shortened by 7 bases and J by 3 bases, with 12 bases between the two germline ends. Germline assignment: CDR1 KGHSH and CDR2 LQKENI. The CDR3 protein is CASCATGHTEAFF. CDR3 coding DNA: TGTGCCAGCTGTGCGACAGGCCACACTGAAGCTTTCTTT.

In its sample, this clone was seen once. The chain couples TRBV27 to TRBJ1-6, with TRBD1 matching 11 bases. Per the germline V gene, CDR1 is MNHEY and CDR2 is SMNVEV (reference sequence). The CDR3 extends over 18 amino acids. Germline trimming cut 3 bases from V and 9 bases from J; bases unmatched to any gene: 13. The CDR3 nucleotides are TGTGCCAGCAGTTTGAATCCCACACCGGGACAGGGGGGTTCACCCCTCCACTTT. Translation: CASSLNPTPGQGGSPLHF.

The chain carries TRBV2 and TRBJ2-1; D is possibly TRBD1 (6 bases). V was cut by 9 bases and J by 13 bases, with 22 bases left in between. Looked up from germline, CDR1 is SNHLY and CDR2 is FYNNEI. The CDR3 sequence is 13 residues long. The CDR3 protein is CASRGTQGLDQFF. In DNA form, the CDR3 reads TGTGCCAGTCGGGGAACACAGGGTCTAGATCAGTTCTTC. Variable domain in full (rest from reference TRBV2 and TRBJ2-1): EPEVTQTPSHQVTQMGQEVILRCVPISNHLYFYWYRQILGQKVEFLVSFYNNEISEKSEIFDDQFSVERPDGSNFTLKIRSTKLEDSAMYFCASRGTQGLDQFFGPGTRLTVL.

The chain carries TRBV27 and TRBJ2-7; TRBD2 agrees at 8 bases. Germline loops: CDR1 MNHEY, CDR2 SMNVEV (reference sequence). V dropped 5 bases and J dropped 5; count of bases not matched to a gene: 17. The CDR3 runs 17 residues. CDR3 region: CASSPLYQTGLENEQYF. The CDR3 nucleotides read TGTGCCAGCAGTCCGCTCTATCAAACGGGACTAGAAAACGAGCAGTACTTC.

V is TRBV7-9 and J is TRBJ1-5; D is undetermined. The CDR3 consists of 15 residues. CDR1 is SEHNR and CDR2 is FQNEAQ in the germline V gene (reference sequence). The V and J ends lost 5 bases and 3 bases respectively, with 14 bases between them. CDR3 sequence: CASSPRGTDNQPQHF. The CDR3 DNA is TGTGCCAGCAGCCCCCGGGGAACAGACAATCAGCCCCAGCATTTT.

On this clone itself: The germline gene is not matched at one end of the junction; a read error may be the cause. The V call is TRBV28, the J call TRBJ1-2, with 7 nucleotides matching TRBD1. Germline CDR1 is MDHEN and CDR2 is SYDVKM. CDR3 length: 11 residues. The CDR3 bases are TGTGCCAGCAGTTCTCTCGAAGGACAGGCTTTC. It translates to CASSSLEGQAF.

The chain joins TRBV29-1 to TRBJ2-1; TRBD2 aligns across 11 bases. The CDR3 totals 14 residues. The germline CDR1 and CDR2 sequences are SQVTM and ANQGSEA. Unmatched junction bases numbered 8, after V lost 6 bases and J lost 7 bases. The CDR3 spells CSVATSGTGNEQFF. CDR3 DNA: TGCAGCGTCGCGACTAGCGGGACGGGGAATGAGCAGTTCTTC.

V is TRBV9 and J is TRBJ1-5, with D hard to call. The germline V and J ends were trimmed by 0 bases and 8 bases, with 9 bases remaining between them. The CDR3 spans 13 residues. CDR1 SGDLS and CDR2 YYNGEE come from the germline V gene. The CDR3 coding sequence is TGTGCCAGCAGCGTAGCGGGTACTGAGCCCCAGCATTTT. Protein sequence: CASSVAGTEPQHF. The full variable domain, its missing parts supplied by reference TRBV9 and TRBJ1-5, is DSGVTQTPKHLITATGQRVTLRCSPRSGDLSVYWYQQSLDQGLQFLIQYYNGEERAKGNILERFSAQQFPDLHSELNLSSLELGDSALYFCASSVAGTEPQHFGDGTRLSIL.

The chain joins TRBV10-3 to TRBJ1-2; 7 nucleotides line up with TRBD1. The V and J ends lost 7 bases and 9 bases, in that order; junction bases with no gene match: 17. The germline V gene encodes CDR1 ENHRY and CDR2 SYGVKD. CDR3 length: 15 amino acids. The CDR3 region is CAIIGGGQPRARYTF. The DNA for the CDR3 is TGTGCCATCATAGGGGGCGGCCAACCCCGGGCGCGCTACACCTTC.

The CDR3 nucleotides are TGTGCCAGCAGCAAAAGGGGGCCAGATACGCAGTATTTT. This sequence encodes CASSKRGPDTQYF. V usage is TRBV21-1 and J usage is TRBJ2-3; the table's TRBD1 call for D was not verified on the DNA. TRBV21-1 is described as a pseudogene. The length of the CDR3 is 13 residues.

This rearrangement joins TRBV25-1 to TRBJ2-7; perhaps TRBD1 as D (6 bases). V was trimmed by 3 bases and J by 3 bases, leaving 21 bases between them. Germline CDR1 reads MGHDK; CDR2 reads SYGVNS. The CDR3 runs to 17 residues. The CDR3 DNA reads TGTGCCAGCAGTGATTCCTGGTCCGGGACAACTCTCTACGAGCAGTACTTC. Translating gives CASSDSWSGTTLYEQYF.

The V call is TRBV3-1 (or the pseudogene TRBV3-2), the J call TRBJ1-1, with unresolved D. The CDR3 has 14 residues. V was clipped by 2 bases and J by 1 base, with 8 bases between them. Germline V lookup: CDR1 LGHDT, CDR2 YNNKEL (reference sequence). The CDR3 region is CASSQSRGNTEAFF. CDR3 bases: TGTGCCAGCAGCCAATCCCGAGGGAACACTGAAGCTTTCTTT.